One and the same sample provided the 20 T cell receptor beta chains below, sequenced in a study of PD-L1 blockade in urothelial cancer (dated by TCRdb to the late 2010s). Libraries were made using the immunoSEQ multiplex PCR assay. TCRdb obtained this table from immuneACCESS and retained in-frame rearrangements with V and J assigned. These tables miss some clones; where compared with another copy, unresolved V genes account for less than half of the shortfall, and the remainder is unexplained. In all, the sample holds 95,000 to 150,000 clones, and more than 75% of those were seen once. Together, the top ten hold about 2.4% of the sample. The time point tag for this specimen amounts to: peripheral blood 6 weeks after treatment start. The specimen comprised PBMCs, sampled around atezolizumab (anti-PD-L1) treatment. These receptors all stem from a man aged 50-60 years with urothelial cancer.

The CDR3 spells CASRPPRRQGVNEKLFF. In DNA form, the CDR3 reads TGTGCCAGCAGACCCCCCCGTAGACAGGGCGTTAATGAAAAACTGTTTTTT. The rearrangement uses TRBV27 and TRBJ1-4, with TRBD1 identical over 7 bases. After removal of 6 bases from V and 4 bases from J, the junction contained 14 bases not matched to a gene. The germline gives CDR1 MNHEY, CDR2 SMNVEV (reference sequence). The CDR3 totals 17 residues.

This rearrangement joins TRBV28 to TRBJ2-3, with 10 bases aligning to TRBD1. CDR1 and CDR2 (germline): MDHEN, SYDVKM. CDR3 length: 15 amino acids. V gave up 2 bases and J gave up 5 bases; unmatched junction bases: 4. Written as DNA, the CDR3 is TGTGCCAGCAGTTTACGGGACAGGGGATTAGATACGCAGTATTTT. Translation gives CASSLRDRGLDTQYF. Full variable domain (rest looked up from reference TRBV28 and TRBJ2-3): DVKVTQSSRYLVKRTGEKVFLECVQDMDHENMFWYRQDPGLGLRLIYFSYDVKMKEKGDIPEGYSVSREKKERFSLILESASTNQTSMYLCASSLRDRGLDTQYFGPGTRLTVL.

CDR3 sequence: CASSLTGSAGELFF. CDR3 nucleotides: TGCGCCAGCAGCTTGACAGGGTCGGCCGGGGAGCTGTTTTTT. This chain uses TRBV5-1 with TRBJ2-2, with D possibly being TRBD1 (6 bases). This CDR3 is 14 amino acids long. CDR1 is SGHRS and CDR2 is YFSETQ in the germline V gene. Trimming shortened V by 1 base and J by 6 bases, and 10 bases separated the two germline ends.

The CDR3 region has the DNA TGTGCCAGCAGTGACCCTAGCGGGAGAGGCTACAATGAGCAGTTCTTC. It translates to CASSDPSGRGYNEQFF. The chain recombines TRBV2 with TRBJ2-1; 10 bases agree with TRBD2. The CDR3 length is 16 residues. With 3 bases clipped from V and 3 bases from J, the junction kept 5 bases outside the gene matches. CDR1 SNHLY and CDR2 FYNNEI come from the germline V gene.

J is TRBJ1-1 and V is TRBV29-1; D is ambiguous. Deletions cut 4 bases from V and 0 bases from J, with 9 bases between. Germline V gene lookup returns CDR1 SQVTM and CDR2 ANQGSEA. This CDR3 is built from 13 residues. This chain's CDR3 is CSVGQVMNTEAFF. The CDR3, as DNA: TGCAGCGTTGGGCAGGTAATGAACACTGAAGCTTTCTTT.

The chain is built from TRBV19 and TRBJ2-5, with 13 bases that match TRBD2. The CDR3 length is 17 residues. Looked up from germline, CDR1 is LNHDA and CDR2 is SQIVND (reference sequence). V was pared by 5 bases and J by 2 bases, with 8 bases of the junction left unmatched. CDR3 protein: CASSVPGLAGRQETQYF. CDR3 in DNA: TGTGCCAGTAGTGTCCCGGGACTAGCGGGGAGACAAGAGACCCAGTACTTC.

The chain is built from TRBV11-3 and TRBJ2-2; no clear D. Germline V gene lookup returns CDR1 SGHNT and CDR2 YENEEA. Trimming took 0 bases from V and 7 from J, leaving 6 bases between them. CDR3 length: 13 amino acids. The DNA of the CDR3 is TGTGCCAGCAGCTTAGATCAGGTCGGGGAGCTGTTTTTT. Translated, it gives CASSLDQVGELFF.

This chain uses TRBV6-5 with TRBJ1-1; D is unclear. With 10 bases removed from V and 4 bases from J, the gap between germline ends came to 19 bases. Germline V gene data show CDR1 as MNHEY and CDR2 as SVGAGI. CDR3 length: 14 amino acids. CDR3 sequence reads: CATQASFQATEAFF. The CDR3 DNA follows: TGTGCCACACAAGCAAGCTTTCAGGCCACTGAAGCTTTCTTT.

V is TRBV19 and J is TRBJ2-7; 7 bases fit TRBD1. Germline values: CDR1 LNHDA, CDR2 SQIVND (reference sequence). Trimming cost V 5 bases and J 2 bases; bases outside gene matches: 6. This CDR3 has 14 amino acids. The CDR3 spells CASSPTGQTYEQYF. The CDR3 region has the DNA TGTGCCAGTAGTCCAACGGGACAGACCTACGAGCAGTACTTC.

The gene calls are TRBV28 and TRBJ1-5, with D possibly TRBD1 on 6 matching bases. Germline CDR1 is MDHEN and CDR2 is SYDVKM. Trimming took 3 bases from V and 4 from J, leaving 13 bases between them. This CDR3 is built from 15 residues. CDR3 DNA: TGTGCCAGCAGTTTGCCGACAGGACCAAATCAGCCCCAGCATTTT. It is translated as CASSLPTGPNQPQHF.

This chain joins TRBV28 and TRBJ1-2; 7 nucleotides match TRBD1. V was clipped by 6 bases and J by 8 bases; unmatched bases: 15. The CDR3 has 15 amino acids. Germline loops: CDR1 MDHEN, CDR2 SYDVKM. CDR3 in amino acids: CASSFGDRGSGGYTF. CDR3 nucleotide sequence: TGTGCCAGCAGCTTCGGGGACAGAGGAAGTGGGGGCTACACCTTC.

Notes on this clone: At one of its ends the junction is not consistent with the germline gene, which may arise from a read error. The chain combines TRBV7-7 with TRBJ2-5, with 8 bases lining up with TRBD1. The CDR3 covers 15 residues. CDR1 is SSHAT, CDR2 FNYEAQ, per germline (reference sequence). For the CDR3, the DNA is TGTGCTAGCAGCTTACCCGGACAGGGAACAGAGACCCAGTACTTC. This encodes CASSLPGQGTETQYF.

The chain is built from TRBV18 and TRBJ2-6; 7 bases fit TRBD1. Germline CDR1 is KGHSH and CDR2 is LQKENI. The length of the CDR3 is 17 residues. After removal of 4 bases from V and 0 bases from J, the junction contained 6 bases not matched to a gene. The CDR3 region is CASSQTDRPSGANVLTF. CDR3 bases: TGTGCCAGCTCACAAACGGACAGGCCCTCTGGGGCCAACGTCCTGACTTTC.

J is TRBJ2-7 and V is TRBV7-2; 12 bases fit TRBD2. The germline CDR1 and CDR2 sequences are SGHTA and FQGNSA. The CDR3 spans 16 residues. V was pared by 4 bases and J by 0 bases, with 4 bases of the junction left unmatched. For the CDR3, the DNA is TGTGCCAGCAGCTCACGGGGACTAGCGGGCTCCTACGAGCAGTACTTC. Its translation is CASSSRGLAGSYEQYF.

This chain connects TRBV15 to TRBJ2-7; the match to TRBD2 covers 7 bases. The CDR3 sequence is 19 residues long. Germline V CDR1 and CDR2: LNHNV, YYDKDF (reference sequence). V dropped 5 bases and J dropped 4; count of bases not matched to a gene: 23. The CDR3: CATSVTTIGLAELGYEQYF. CDR3 nucleotide sequence: TGTGCCACCAGCGTAACGACTATAGGGCTAGCGGAGCTAGGATACGAGCAGTACTTC.

This clone was recorded a few times. The chain recombines TRBV5-1 with TRBJ2-1; D ambiguous. V was trimmed by 4 bases and J by 6 bases, leaving 11 bases between them. The CDR3 runs to 13 residues. The V gene's germline CDR1 is SGHRS and CDR2 YFSETQ. Here the CDR3 reads CASSPYFGNEQFF. CDR3 nucleotides: TGCGCCAGCAGCCCCTATTTTGGCAATGAGCAGTTCTTC.

This clone was seen a handful of times. The chain recombines TRBV7-2 with TRBJ2-7, with 13 nucleotides matching TRBD2. The germline CDR1 and CDR2 sequences are SGHTA and FQGNSA. CDR3 length: 18 amino acids. The V segment lost 5 bases and the J segment 1 base; nucleotides outside the gene matches: 11. This chain's CDR3 is CASSKNRTSGSESYEQYF. CDR3 sequence (DNA): TGTGCCAGCAGCAAGAATCGGACTAGCGGGAGTGAATCCTACGAGCAGTACTTC.

This clone was detected once. V gene TRBV2 combines with J gene TRBJ2-1; 8 positions match TRBD1. The CDR3 runs to 16 residues. From germline, CDR1 is SNHLY and CDR2 FYNNEI. V lost 1 base to trimming and J lost 5 bases; unmatched junction nucleotides: 7. CDR3 protein: CASSEGMGTGHNEQFF. The CDR3 DNA reads TGTGCCAGCAGTGAAGGCATGGGGACAGGACACAATGAGCAGTTCTTC. Together with reference TRBV2 and TRBJ2-1, the CDR3 gives the full variable domain: EPEVTQTPSHQVTQMGQEVILRCVPISNHLYFYWYRQILGQKVEFLVSFYNNEISEKSEIFDDQFSVERPDGSNFTLKIRSTKLEDSAMYFCASSEGMGTGHNEQFFGPGTRLTVL.

This clone was counted a few times. The chain recombines TRBV12-1 with TRBJ2-1; the table's TRBD1 call for D was not verified on the DNA. TRBV12-1 is shown as a pseudogene. This CDR3 is 14 amino acids long. The CDR3 nucleotides read TGTGCCACCGCACCGGGACAGGGGTCCCATGAGCAGTTCTTC. Protein product: CATAPGQGSHEQFF.

The V gene is TRBV5-5, the J gene TRBJ2-7, with 7 positions matching TRBD1. The CDR3 runs to 12 residues. J was trimmed by 5 bases and V by 2 bases; bases with no gene match: 1. Germline CDR1 and CDR2: SGHKS and YYEKEE (reference sequence). The CDR3 nucleotides are TGTGCCAGCAGCTTCGACAGGGACGAGCAGTACTTC. Translated, it gives CASSFDRDEQYF.